Included here is one T cell receptor beta chain sequence, with context. The data were obtained in a study of blood T cell repertoires in COVID-19. Per the germline V gene, CDR1 is SGHVS and CDR2 is FQNEAQ. This CDR3 has 16 residues. With V trimmed by 5 bases and J by 1 base, 11 bases remained unmatched. Study processing details: Estimation of nucleated cell counts was performed using reference gene primer amplification. Generated by immunoSEQ multiplex PCR, the TCRdb table keeps only in-frame clones and is missing some. V, J and clone size are taken as reported in that table, and D and trimming were inferred from the DNA itself. Here the sample spans over 85,000 clones, roughly 79% being singletons.

The sequenced material came from peripheral blood. The chain couples TRBV7-8 to TRBJ2-7; 7 bases agree with TRBD2. This sequence originates from a woman of 80 years or more with active or convalescent COVID-19. CDR3 nucleotides: TGTGCCAGCAGCGTGAGGGGAGGGACGGTGTCCTACGAGCAGTACTTC. This sequence encodes CASSVRGGTVSYEQYF.